The sequence of this T cell receptor beta chain was determined in a study of CXCR3-negative and CXCR3-positive naive CD8 T cells. On the study more broadly: Each library held about 1.5 +/- 0.3 million TRB reads, around 150 million in total. Study results and caveats: More hydrophobic TRB CDR3s were found in CXCR3-positive naive cells than in CXCR3-negative naive cells. TRBV-TRBJ usage was alike in naive CXCR3-negative and CXCR3-positive cells but differed in memory cells.

The CDR3 is 13 amino acids. Per the germline V gene, CDR1 is SGHRS and CDR2 is YFSETQ. The TRB libraries of cDNA were built by UMI-labeled 5' RACE. TCRdb re-called the 5' RACE reads and gives one entry per CDR3 protein, without DNA. The sample data list roughly 120,000 distinct CDR3 sequences. A remark on this clonotype: The antigen is unknown.

This rearrangement joins TRBV5-1 to TRBJ1-1. Sequencing used naive CXCR3+ CD8+ T cells from blood. The subset denotes: CD45RO-CCR7+CD27+CD95- naive CD8+ T cells expressing CXCR3 (TNR3+). This receptor was obtained from a human donor in good health. Some clones in this sample may be carry-over from other donors' samples. This CDR3 is CASSYDSESEAFF.